This TCR beta chain was recovered during a study of blood T cell repertoires in COVID-19. Study-wide context: Samples came from the United States, Italy and Spain, spanning acute and convalescent COVID-19. PBMCs, B-cell-depleted T cells, or T cells provided the cDNA or gDNA that made up the material.

In the source study's methods: Amplification from reference gene primers served as the basis for estimated nucleated cell counts. The data were produced by immunoSEQ multiplex PCR, yet TCRdb's version contains in-frame clones alone and is incomplete. The V and J calls and clone size were taken over from that table, and D and trimming were inferred from the DNA. This table has around 500,000 clones, around 85% appearing once. This receptor was obtained from a human donor in a cohort sampled during active COVID-19. The sequencing input was peripheral blood.

This chain's CDR3 is CASSHLREVSTDTQYF. In DNA form, the CDR3 reads TGTGCCAGCAGCCACCTACGGGAGGTTAGCACAGATACGCAGTATTTT. This chain links TRBV14 with TRBJ2-3; 7 bases are a match to TRBD2. Germline CDR1 reads SGHDN; CDR2 reads FVKESK. The CDR3 contains 16 residues. Trimming cost V 3 bases and J 0 bases; bases outside gene matches: 6.